One and the same sample provided the 9 T cell receptor beta chains below, sequenced in a study of T cells in localized non-small cell lung cancer. TCRdb's table, derived via immunoSEQ multiplex PCR, lists solely in-frame clones and lacks some. This sample has around 35,000 clones, with around 80% found just once. This material consisted of peripheral blood, taken before any cancer treatment. These receptors were taken from a male donor aged 60 or over with stage III squamous cell lung carcinoma.

DNA of the CDR3: TGTGCCAGCAGTCTCCCGGGACTAGTTAAGAGTGAGCAGTTCTTC. As protein: CASSLPGLVKSEQFF. The V call is TRBV27, the J call TRBJ2-1, with 8 positions matching TRBD2. CDR1 and CDR2 (germline): MNHEY, SMNVEV (reference sequence). CDR3 length: 15 residues. V shed 5 bases, J shed 9 bases, and the junction held 12 bases outside the gene matches.

The CDR3 DNA follows: TGTGCCAGCAGTTTGCCTCCCGGGACAGCCACCCTCCCAGATACGCAGTATTTT. Translating it yields CASSLPPGTATLPDTQYF. This chain connects TRBV28 to TRBJ2-3; 7 bases match TRBD1. Unmatched junction bases numbered 16, after V lost 3 bases and J lost 4 bases. The CDR3 spans 18 residues. Germline CDR1 reads MDHEN; CDR2 reads SYDVKM.

The V gene is TRBV19, the J gene TRBJ2-3, with TRBD2 matching 10 bases. CDR3 length: 15 amino acids. Germline values: CDR1 LNHDA, CDR2 SQIVND (reference sequence). V gave up 3 bases and J gave up 2 bases; unmatched junction bases: 2. The CDR3 nucleotides read TGTGCCAGTAGTATTCTAGCGGGGGACACAGATACGCAGTATTTT. Amino acid sequence: CASSILAGDTDTQYF.

The chain is built from TRBV5-4 and TRBJ2-2, with 7 positions matching TRBD2. The V and J ends lost 0 bases and 5 bases, in that order; junction bases with no gene match: 7. The CDR3 contains 16 residues. Germline CDR1 SGHNT, CDR2 YYREEE (reference sequence). CDR3 region: CASSLVPAGNTGELFF. The DNA for the CDR3 is TGTGCCAGCAGCTTGGTACCAGCGGGAAATACCGGGGAGCTGTTTTTT.

The chain uses TRBV5-1 and TRBJ2-7, with D perhaps TRBD2 (7 bases). V lost 6 bases and J lost 0, with 16 bases in between. The CDR3 contains 15 residues. From germline, CDR1 is SGHRS and CDR2 YFSETQ. The CDR3 DNA follows: TGCGCCAGCAAAGGGGGGGCCGCTATCTCCTACGAGCAGTACTTC. Translated: CASKGGAAISYEQYF. The entire variable domain, with the rest obtained from reference TRBV5-1 and TRBJ2-7, is as follows: KAGVTQTPRYLIKTRGQQVTLSCSPISGHRSVSWYQQTPGQGLQFLFEYFSETQRNKGNFPGRFSGRQFSNSRSEMNVSTLELGDSALYLCASKGGAAISYEQYFGPGTRLTVT.

V gene TRBV6-6 combines with J gene TRBJ1-5, with no clear D. Germline lookup yields CDR1 MNHNY and CDR2 SVGAGI (reference sequence). Trimming removed 2 bases from V and 7 bases from J, with 12 bases in between. This CDR3 is built from 14 residues. The CDR3, as DNA: TGTGCCAGCAGTTACACCGATGCTAGGCAGCCCCAGCATTTT. This codes for CASSYTDARQPQHF.

The genes are TRBV2 and TRBJ2-1; 9 bases are shared with TRBD1. Germline CDR1 is SNHLY and CDR2 is FYNNEI. The CDR3 spans 12 residues. Germline trimming cut 9 bases from V and 9 bases from J; bases unmatched to any gene: 6. CDR3 amino acids: CARGQGIGEQFF. The CDR3 DNA reads TGTGCCAGGGGACAGGGCATTGGTGAGCAGTTCTTC.

The chain has TRBV19 and TRBJ2-5; 8 nucleotides align to TRBD1. Gene TRBJ2-7 matches the end of the DNA better, so the J call may be wrong. CDR3 length equals 14 residues. Per the germline V gene, CDR1 is LNHDA and CDR2 is SQIVND (reference sequence). CDR3 in DNA: TGTGCCAGTAGTGCGCCAGGGGGCAAGCACGAGCAGTACTTC. Its protein product is CASSAPGGKHEQYF.

This chain links TRBV5-6 with TRBJ2-5; D is unclear. The CDR3 contains 12 residues. V dropped 4 bases and J dropped 7 bases, with 11 bases sitting between them. CDR1 is SGHDT and CDR2 is YYEEEE in the germline V gene. The CDR3 is CASSPIAGTQYF. The DNA of the CDR3 is TGTGCCAGCAGCCCCATCGCCGGGACCCAGTACTTC.